The 6 T cell receptor beta chains in this list originate from one sample, sequenced in a study of control samples from healthy donors and cancer patients. TCRdb keeps only in-frame clones here, not all; method: immunoSEQ multiplex PCR. The data show 75,000 to 95,000 clones, with about 88% seen just once and less than 10% held by the top ten. Specimen: PBMCs. The receptor set was obtained from a woman aged 45-65 years with colorectal cancer.

The V and J genes are TRBV28 and TRBJ1-5, with TRBD1 identical over 8 bases. This CDR3 has 14 residues. The V segment lost 6 bases and the J segment 8 bases; nucleotides outside the gene matches: 9. The V gene's germline CDR1 is MDHEN and CDR2 SYDVKM. The CDR3 bases are TGTGCCAGCAGATACGCAGGGGGCGGGAAGCCCCAGCATTTT. It translates to CASRYAGGGKPQHF. The full variable domain, rest sourced from reference TRBV28 and TRBJ1-5, is DVKVTQSSRYLVKRTGEKVFLECVQDMDHENMFWYRQDPGLGLRLIYFSYDVKMKEKGDIPEGYSVSREKKERFSLILESASTNQTSMYLCASRYAGGGKPQHFGDGTRLSIL.

This rearrangement joins TRBV6-5 to TRBJ1-2, with D hard to call. This CDR3 is built from 11 residues. Per the germline V gene, CDR1 is MNHEY and CDR2 is SVGAGI. V lost 6 bases to trimming and J lost 4 bases, with 6 bases between them. CDR3 sequence: CASSQVYGYTF. The CDR3 coding sequence is TGTGCCAGCAGCCAGGTCTATGGCTACACCTTC.

In regard to this clone: Mismatch with germline at one junction end may stem from a read error. This chain connects TRBV27 to TRBJ1-5; 10 nucleotides align to TRBD1. CDR1 is MNHEY and CDR2 is SMNVEV in the germline V gene (reference sequence). The CDR3 length is 14 residues. The CDR3 coding sequence is TGTGCCAGCAGACAGACAGGGGGCAACCAGCCCCAGCATTTT. Its translation is CASRQTGGNQPQHF.

The V gene is TRBV18, the J gene TRBJ1-2; D is possibly TRBD1 (6 bases). V lost 1 base and J 0 bases, leaving 9 bases between the germline ends. CDR3 length: 15 residues. Germline CDR1 reads KGHSH; CDR2 reads LQKENI. Here the CDR3 DNA reads TGTGCCAGCTCACCACTGGACAGCCCTAACTATGGCTACACCTTC. Its protein is CASSPLDSPNYGYTF.

The CDR3 loop reads CASSQGVHDGSSYNEQFF. Written as DNA, the CDR3 is TGCGCCAGCAGCCAAGGGGTTCACGACGGGAGCTCCTACAATGAGCAGTTCTTC. The gene calls are TRBV4-1 and TRBJ2-1, with D possibly TRBD2 on 6 matching bases. Trimming cost V 1 base and J 0 bases, with 16 bases left between them. Germline CDR1 and CDR2: MGHRA and YSYEKL. This CDR3 comprises 18 residues.

The CDR3: CASSLGGAHNEQFF. CDR3 DNA: TGTGCCAGCAGCTTGGGAGGGGCGCACAATGAGCAGTTCTTC. This sequence joins TRBV7-9 and TRBJ2-1; TRBD2 matches 7 bases. Unmatched junction bases numbered 4, after V lost 3 bases and J lost 5 bases. The V gene's germline CDR1 is SEHNR and CDR2 FQNEAQ (reference sequence). The CDR3 length is 14 residues.